The present TCR beta chain was sequenced within a study of blood T cell repertoires in COVID-19. Profiling relied on immunoSEQ multiplex PCR, and the TCRdb table lists in-frame clones only, not all of them. This sample carries fewer than 400,000 clones, approximately 92% of them seen once, and the ten largest clones take approximately 17%. The CDR3 is made up of 16 amino acids. Looked up from germline, CDR1 is LNHDA and CDR2 is SQIVND (reference sequence). V dropped 4 bases and J dropped 4; count of bases not matched to a gene: 6. The chain links TRBV19 to TRBJ2-1; 11 bases match TRBD2. The receptor was derived from a young woman who had recovered from COVID-19. Sequencing was performed on PBMCs or T cells enriched from blood (not recorded which). CDR3 sequence reads: CASSSWTSGYYNEQFF. The CDR3 DNA is TGTGCCAGTAGTAGTTGGACTAGCGGGTATTACAATGAGCAGTTCTTC.